Presented here are 19 T cell receptor beta chains from one specimen sequenced in a study of glioma-infiltrating T cells after dendritic cell vaccination. As for time point: after dendritic cell vaccination, including at tumor progression/relapse. Method: immunoSEQ multiplex PCR; TCRdb's copy keeps in-frame clones and lacks some. Found here are 90,000 or so clones, around four fifths of them singletons; the top ten hold approximately 2.1%. The sequenced sample was blood, obtained after dendritic cell vaccination. These receptors all stem from a human donor with glioblastoma.

The chain links TRBV28 to TRBJ1-5; D is ambiguous. The CDR3 sequence is 13 residues long. Germline V gene data show CDR1 as MDHEN and CDR2 as SYDVKM. V lost 6 bases to trimming and J lost 10 bases, with 16 bases between them. This CDR3 is CASRPHERVPQHF. CDR3 nucleotides: TGTGCCAGCAGGCCTCATGAGCGGGTTCCCCAGCATTTT.

The chain couples TRBV9 to TRBJ1-3; possibly TRBD1 for D (6 bases). The CDR3 loop spans 14 amino acids. Germline CDR1 is SGDLS and CDR2 is YYNGEE. The ends were cut back, 4 bases at V and 0 bases at J, with 8 bases in the middle. CDR3: CASSPGDSGNTIYF. Written as DNA, the CDR3 is TGTGCCAGCAGCCCAGGGGACTCTGGAAACACCATATATTTT.

CDR3 protein: CASSQEGRGGPEQYF. CDR3 bases: TGCGCCAGCAGCCAAGAAGGGCGGGGGGGCCCCGAGCAGTACTTC. This chain uses TRBV4-1 with TRBJ2-7; 9 bases match TRBD2. V lost 0 bases, J lost 6 bases, and 6 bases stayed unmatched. Germline assignment: CDR1 MGHRA and CDR2 YSYEKL. The CDR3 is made up of 15 amino acids.

The rearrangement links TRBV27 to TRBJ2-3, with 8 bases fitting TRBD1. CDR1 and CDR2 (germline): MNHEY, SMNVEV (reference sequence). V was pared by 3 bases and J by 2 bases, with 7 bases of the junction left unmatched. This CDR3 has 16 amino acids. CDR3 protein: CASSFPGQEYTDTQYF. In nucleotides, the CDR3 is TGTGCCAGCAGTTTTCCGGGACAGGAGTACACAGATACGCAGTATTTT.

The V and J genes are TRBV10-3 and TRBJ2-7; D remains unclear. The CDR3 length is 14 residues. The germline V gene encodes CDR1 ENHRY and CDR2 SYGVKD. V was clipped by 11 bases and J by 3 bases, with 20 bases between them. CDR3 sequence reads: CAQTARTSYYEQYV. CDR3 coding DNA: TGTGCCCAAACGGCGAGAACATCCTACTACGAGCAGTACGTC.

The CDR3 is CASRQGKAGNTIYF. The CDR3 DNA is TGTGCCAGCAGACAGGGCAAGGCGGGAAACACCATATATTTT. This chain uses TRBV2 with TRBJ1-3; possibly TRBD1 for D (6 bases). The CDR3 spans 14 residues. V lost 6 bases, J lost 4 bases, and 13 bases lay in between. Germline V gives CDR1 SNHLY, CDR2 FYNNEI.

This chain links TRBV9 with TRBJ2-3, with TRBD1 identical over 10 bases. Germline V CDR1 and CDR2: SGDLS, YYNGEE. V was clipped by 3 bases and J by 5 bases; unmatched bases: 6. The CDR3 contains 15 residues. The CDR3 loop reads CASSGGTGARDTQYF. The CDR3 DNA is TGTGCCAGCAGCGGCGGGACAGGGGCGCGAGATACGCAGTATTTT.

The chain joins TRBV2 to TRBJ2-5; TRBD2 matches at 9 bases. Trimming removed 4 bases from V and 4 bases from J; junction bases left unmatched: 7. CDR1 is SNHLY, CDR2 FYNNEI, per germline. The CDR3 totals 15 residues. The CDR3 DNA follows: TGTGCCAGCAGTGGGCCGACTAGCGGAGTAGAGACCCAGTACTTC. Amino acid sequence: CASSGPTSGVETQYF.

This clone was detected only once. V usage is TRBV6-4 and J usage is TRBJ1-5; no clear D. CDR3 length: 14 residues. The V and J ends lost 4 bases and 7 bases respectively, with 14 bases between them. Germline-derived CDR1 and CDR2 are MRHNA and SNTAGT. This CDR3 reads CASSATNAGQPQHF. CDR3 nucleotide sequence: TGTGCCAGCAGTGCCACCAACGCGGGCCAGCCCCAGCATTTT.

The J gene is TRBJ2-7, the V gene TRBV5-4; unclear D gene. Germline V lookup: CDR1 SGHNT, CDR2 YYREEE (reference sequence). V shed 0 bases and J shed 3 bases, with 10 bases lying between them. The CDR3 spans 14 residues. As DNA, the CDR3 is TGTGCCAGCAGCTTGGTACTGCGGATCTACGAGCAGTACGTC. It codes for CASSLVLRIYEQYV.

The chain joins TRBV4-1 to TRBJ2-3; 11 bases line up with TRBD2. CDR1 and CDR2 from the germline V gene are MGHRA and YSYEKL. V shed 2 bases, J shed 3 bases, and the junction held 7 bases outside the gene matches. This CDR3 has 17 residues. The CDR3 spells CASSQPLAGGATDTQYF. Here the CDR3 DNA reads TGCGCCAGCAGCCAACCCCTAGCGGGGGGCGCGACAGATACGCAGTATTTT.

The chain links TRBV5-1 to TRBJ1-6; the D is unclear. Looked up from germline, CDR1 is SGHRS and CDR2 is YFSETQ. Trimming left V 4 bases short and J 8 bases short, with 16 bases between. The CDR3 extends over 15 amino acids. The CDR3: CASSPRTSADSPLHF. The CDR3 DNA reads as TGCGCCAGCAGCCCAAGGACTTCGGCGGATTCACCCCTCCACTTT.

The J gene is TRBJ2-1, the V gene TRBV5-1; 7 bases fit TRBD1. Germline trimming cut 1 base from V and 2 bases from J; bases unmatched to any gene: 3. This CDR3 comprises 15 residues. Germline CDR1 reads SGHRS; CDR2 reads YFSETQ. The CDR3 nucleotides read TGCGCCAGCAGCTTGCAGGGGGAACCCTACAATGAGCAGTTCTTC. This encodes CASSLQGEPYNEQFF. Looking up the rest from reference TRBV5-1 and TRBJ2-1 gives the full variable domain: KAGVTQTPRYLIKTRGQQVTLSCSPISGHRSVSWYQQTPGQGLQFLFEYFSETQRNKGNFPGRFSGRQFSNSRSEMNVSTLELGDSALYLCASSLQGEPYNEQFFGPGTRLTVL.

This chain links TRBV5-1 with TRBJ1-4; 8 bases are a match to TRBD1. V trimming: 1 base; J trimming: 4 bases; junction bases outside the gene matches: 3. In germline, CDR1 is SGHRS, CDR2 YFSETQ. CDR3 length: 15 amino acids. The DNA for the CDR3 is TGCGCCAGCAGCTTGACACAGGGGGTTAATGAAAAACTGTTTTTT. As protein: CASSLTQGVNEKLFF.

The J gene is TRBJ1-5, the V gene TRBV5-8, with D hard to call. CDR3 size: 13 residues. The V gene's germline CDR1 is SGHTS and CDR2 YDEGEE. V lost 1 base and J lost 4, with 6 bases in between. The CDR3: CASSLSRNQPQHF. CDR3 sequence (DNA): TGTGCCAGCAGCTTGTCCAGAAATCAGCCCCAGCATTTT.

This sequence joins TRBV18 and TRBJ2-7, with D perhaps matching TRBD1 (6 bases). Trimming stripped 1 base from V and 7 bases from J, with 17 bases between. Germline V CDR1 and CDR2: KGHSH, LQKENI. The CDR3 totals 15 residues. The CDR3 region is CASSPQGERSREQYF. In nucleotides, the CDR3 is TGTGCCAGCTCACCACAGGGGGAAAGGTCGCGGGAGCAGTACTTC. The full variable domain, with the rest looked up from reference TRBV18 and TRBJ2-7, is NAGVMQNPRHLVRRRGQEARLRCSPMKGHSHVYWYRQLPEEGLKFMVYLQKENIIDESGMPKERFSAEFPKEGPSILRIQQVVRGDSAAYFCASSPQGERSREQYFGPGTRLTVT.

V gene TRBV6-5 combines with J gene TRBJ2-5; 8 bases are shared with TRBD2. V was clipped by 6 bases and J by 5 bases; unmatched bases: 5. The CDR3 spans 13 residues. The germline gives CDR1 MNHEY, CDR2 SVGAGI. The CDR3 DNA reads as TGTGCCAGCAGCCGGACTAGCAGGGAGACCCAGTACTTC. This codes for CASSRTSRETQYF.

On this clone itself: A read error may produce the germline difference seen at one junction end. This chain joins TRBV7-6 and TRBJ2-7, with 9 bases fitting TRBD2. The CDR3 runs 15 residues. The germline V gene encodes CDR1 SGHVS and CDR2 FNYEAQ. The CDR3 reads CASSLAGTSTYEQYF. CDR3 sequence (DNA): TGTGCCAGCAGCCTAGCGGGGACTAGTACCTACGAGCAGTACTTC.

J is TRBJ1-5 and V is TRBV7-8; possibly TRBD1 for D (6 bases). V dropped 1 base and J dropped 4 bases, with 14 bases sitting between them. Germline V gives CDR1 SGHVS, CDR2 FQNEAQ. The CDR3 is made up of 16 amino acids. The CDR3 DNA reads TGTGCCAGCAGCTTAGTCGGGGGGGCCAAAAATCAGCCCCAGCATTTT. Encoded protein: CASSLVGGAKNQPQHF.